These 19 T cell receptor beta chains originate from one sample sequenced in a study of patients and donors after allogeneic stem cell transplantation. Via MiXCR, TCRdb re-called the RT-PCR reads, giving one row per CDR3 protein. The sample shows approximately 37,000 distinct CDR3 sequences, over 25% of them seen only once. Sequencing was done on a sample of blood, either unsorted or a sorted T cell fraction (not recorded which). The receptors come from a human donor who was either an allogeneic HSCT recipient or a stem cell or donor lymphocyte infusion donor (not recorded which). It is not recorded whose cells these are; they may come from a transplant donor.

This clonotype showed up just a few times. The chain links TRBV20-1 to TRBJ1-5; D is undetermined. CDR1 is DFQATT and CDR2 is SNEGSKA in the germline V gene (reference sequence). The CDR3 runs 12 residues. V lost 2 bases to trimming and J lost 3 bases, with 5 bases between them. CDR3 region: CSARPTNQPQHF. The CDR3 DNA follows: TGCAGTGCTAGACCCACCAATCAGCCCCAGCATTTT.

The chain recombines TRBV4-3 with TRBJ1-6; no firm D call. Germline loops: CDR1 LGHNA, CDR2 YSLEER. The CDR3 has 15 amino acids. V lost 1 base and J lost 1, with 5 bases in between. CDR3 sequence (DNA): TGCGCCAGCAGCCAAGGAGCATCCTATAATTCACCCCTCCACTTT. This translates into CASSQGASYNSPLHF.

This rearrangement joins TRBV6-2 or TRBV6-3 to TRBJ1-5, with 8 bases fitting TRBD1. Germline loops: CDR1 MNHEY, CDR2 SVGEGT. This CDR3 spans 19 amino acids. Losses at the gene ends were 5 bases for V and 0 bases for J; bases not matched to a gene: 15. The CDR3, as DNA: TGTGCCAGCAGTAAACTAAAGGGGACAGGCGAAGTTAGCAATCAGCCCCAGCATTTT. It encodes CASSKLKGTGEVSNQPQHF.

The chain carries TRBV10-3 and TRBJ2-1; TRBD1 is a possible D gene (5 bases). The CDR3 extends over 12 amino acids. Trimming shortened V by 6 bases and J by 4 bases, and 7 bases separated the two germline ends. Germline V gene lookup returns CDR1 ENHRY and CDR2 SYGVKD. CDR3 sequence: CAIRNRYNEQFF. CDR3 in DNA: TGTGCCATCAGGAACAGGTACAATGAGCAGTTCTTC.

This sequence joins TRBV27 and TRBJ1-1; perhaps TRBD1 as D (5 bases). This CDR3 contains 15 residues. V was cut by 5 bases and J by 1 base, with 14 bases left in between. The V gene's germline CDR1 is MNHEY and CDR2 SMNVEV (reference sequence). CDR3 region: CASSPGTGRNTEAFF. CDR3 DNA: TGTGCCAGCAGTCCCGGGACGGGAAGGAACACTGAAGCTTTCTTT.

This clonotype has just a few counts. This rearrangement joins TRBV9 to TRBJ2-1; maybe TRBD1 (6 bases). V lost 3 bases and J lost 3, with 10 bases in between. This CDR3 contains 14 residues. Germline V gene sequence: CDR1 SGDLS, CDR2 YYNGEE. CDR3 protein: CASSARDIYNEQFF. CDR3 coding DNA: TGTGCCAGCAGCGCACGGGACATCTACAATGAGCAGTTCTTC.

This clonotype came up a few times. The chain links TRBV20-1 to TRBJ1-6; TRBD1 matches 7 bases. Trimming took 6 bases from V and 7 from J; bases not matched to a gene: 9. From germline, CDR1 is DFQATT and CDR2 SNEGSKA (reference sequence). The CDR3 length is 14 residues. CDR3 DNA sequence: TGCAGTGCCTCCCGACAGGGTCGCAATTCACCCCTCCACTTT. Its translation: CSASRQGRNSPLHF.

This clonotype was observed a handful of times. This rearrangement joins TRBV28 to TRBJ1-1, with 9 bases matching TRBD1. Germline assignment: CDR1 MDHEN and CDR2 SYDVKM. The trim removed 0 bases at V and 7 bases at J, leaving 3 bases unmatched. The CDR3 is 14 residues long. CDR3 sequence: CASSLWGTGSEAFF. DNA for the CDR3: TGTGCCAGCAGTTTATGGGGGACAGGGAGTGAAGCTTTCTTT.

This clonotype was counted at least ten times. The rearrangement links TRBV7-9 to TRBJ1-1, with 9 nucleotides matching TRBD1. Per germline, CDR1 SEHNR and CDR2 FQNEAQ (reference sequence). CDR3 length equals 15 residues. J lost 3 bases, V lost 5 bases, and 7 bases had no gene match. CDR3 region: CASSPRTGEHTEAFF. The CDR3 nucleotides are TGTGCCAGCAGCCCGCGGACAGGGGAACACACTGAAGCTTTCTTT. Full variable domain (outside the CDR3, taken from reference TRBV7-9 and TRBJ1-1): DTGVSQNPRHKITKRGQNVTFRCDPISEHNRLYWYRQTLGQGPEFLTYFQNEAQLEKSRLLSDRFSAERPKGSFSTLEIQRTEQGDSAMYLCASSPRTGEHTEAFFGQGTRLTVV.

The sample holds a few counts of this clonotype. The genes are TRBV29-1 and TRBJ2-7; 10 bases line up with TRBD2. CDR3 length: 13 amino acids. The V gene's germline CDR1 is SQVTM and CDR2 ANQGSEA. The V segment lost 7 bases and the J segment 7 bases; nucleotides outside the gene matches: 10. The DNA for the CDR3 is TGCAGCGATCCTCTAGCGGGAGTATGGGAGCAGTACTTC. Amino acid sequence: CSDPLAGVWEQYF.

The chain is built from TRBV3-1 and TRBJ2-1; TRBD2 aligns across 10 bases. The CDR3 covers 18 residues. V dropped 0 bases and J dropped 4; count of bases not matched to a gene: 9. Germline V gene data show CDR1 as LGHDT and CDR2 as YNNKEL (reference sequence). For the CDR3, the DNA is TGTGCCAGCAGCCAAGACGCGACCGGGACTAGCGTTTACAATGAGCAGTTCTTC. Its protein product is CASSQDATGTSVYNEQFF.

There are a few counts of this clonotype. The V and J genes are TRBV21-1 and TRBJ2-1; the table assigns TRBD1, which was not confirmed against the DNA. TRBV21-1 is a documented pseudogene. CDR3 length: 16 residues. The CDR3 spells CASSPSEGGPHNEQFF. The CDR3 bases are TGTGCCAGCAGCCCTTCAGAAGGGGGGCCGCACAATGAGCAGTTCTTC.

This clonotype was counted a few times. The CDR3 spells CASSLVGGQPQHF. The CDR3 DNA follows: TGTGCCAGCAGTTTAGTAGGGGGGCAGCCCCAGCATTTT. The chain employs TRBV27 and TRBJ1-5, with D possibly being TRBD1 (6 bases). CDR3 size: 13 residues. V lost 2 bases and J 7 bases, leaving 9 bases between the germline ends. Germline V gene data show CDR1 as MNHEY and CDR2 as SMNVEV (reference sequence).

This chain connects TRBV28 to TRBJ1-6; D is possibly TRBD1 (5 bases). Germline CDR1 is MDHEN and CDR2 is SYDVKM. Trimming removed 7 bases at V and 10 bases at J, with 14 bases between. The CDR3 totals 13 residues. CDR3 nucleotides: TGTGCCAGCACAGACTCAACAGGCTCACCCCTCCACTTT. Protein product: CASTDSTGSPLHF.

This clonotype turned up a few times. The chain joins TRBV27 to TRBJ1-5, with unresolved D. The CDR3 is 13 residues long. Germline V gives CDR1 MNHEY, CDR2 SMNVEV (reference sequence). V lost 2 bases to trimming and J lost 1 base, with 3 bases between them. DNA for the CDR3: TGTGCCAGCAGTTTAGGGAGCAATCAGCCCCAGCATTTT. Its protein product is CASSLGSNQPQHF.

The gene calls are TRBV6-5 and TRBJ2-5; D is unresolved. The germline V and J ends were trimmed by 7 bases and 2 bases, with 8 bases remaining between them. The CDR3 loop spans 12 amino acids. Germline V gives CDR1 MNHEY, CDR2 SVGAGI. Here the CDR3 reads CASNDNQETQYF. As DNA, the CDR3 is TGTGCCAGCAATGACAATCAAGAGACCCAGTACTTC.

The rearrangement uses TRBV12-3 or TRBV12-4 and TRBJ1-2, with a tentative D call TRBD1 (5 bases). This CDR3 is 17 amino acids long. With 1 base removed from V and 4 bases from J, the gap between germline ends came to 19 bases. CDR3 sequence (DNA): TGTGCCAGCAGTTTAGGGGTCGGACGGGGGATTGCCTATGGCTACACCTTC. As protein: CASSLGVGRGIAYGYTF.

Only a few counts were recorded for this clonotype. The chain recombines TRBV15 with TRBJ2-3, with no clear D. Trimming cost V 6 bases and J 4 bases, with 14 bases left between them. Per the germline V gene, CDR1 is LNHNV and CDR2 is YYDKDF (reference sequence). The CDR3 is 14 amino acids. CDR3 in amino acids: CATSALFRADTQYF. As DNA, the CDR3 is TGTGCCACCAGTGCACTCTTTAGGGCAGATACGCAGTATTTT.

In this sample, this clonotype turned up many times. The chain joins TRBV12-3 or TRBV12-4 to TRBJ1-5; D not resolved. This CDR3 spans 13 amino acids. Trimming left V 6 bases short and J 5 bases short, with 11 bases between. For the CDR3, the DNA is TGTGCCAGCAGCCATAGGAGGTATCAGCCCCAGCATTTT. Its translation: CASSHRRYQPQHF.